The present T cell receptor (beta chain) was sequenced within a study of shared clonotypes between healthy human individuals. Deep level was the assay's run setting. This table comes from immunoSEQ multiplex PCR, and its TCRdb copy is limited to in-frame clones, with some not included. Of about 1,500,000 clones listed, over 95% were seen once; the top ten hold about 1%. The V gene's germline CDR1 is MNHEY and CDR2 SVGAGI. V lost 2 bases and J lost 1; bases outside the gene matches: 7. This CDR3 has 16 residues. This clonotype was obtained from a man between 25 and 39 years old in good health. This chain uses TRBV6-5 with TRBJ1-1, with 7 bases fitting TRBD1. The sample consisted of naive CD4+ T cells sorted from blood. Regarding subset: CD45RA+ positively selected. The CDR3 loop reads CASSYRDAGGNTEAFF. The CDR3, as DNA: TGTGCCAGCAGTTACCGGGATGCAGGGGGGAACACTGAAGCTTTCTTT.